The 27 T cell receptor beta chains below all came from one sample that was sequenced in a study of circulating CD8 cells and anti-PD-1 response in melanoma. Using 15 ng of total RNA, TCR libraries were made with the QIAseq Immune Repertoire TCR panel. In TCRdb, the reads were re-called with MiXCR into one record per CDR3 protein. The table shows about 1,600 distinct CDR3 sequences, with about 8.5% occurring only once. Live CD3+CD8+TCRalphabeta+ cells were sorted into four subsets by PD-1 and/or TIGIT. Specimen: CD8+ T cells from PBMCs, collected at baseline or after one month of anti-PD-1 therapy (not recorded which). These receptors all stem from a human donor with melanoma.

This rearrangement joins TRBV19 to TRBJ1-2; D is unclear. V was shortened by 1 base and J by 4 bases, with 13 bases between the two germline ends. This CDR3 is built from 15 residues. The germline CDR1 and CDR2 sequences are LNHDA and SQIVND (reference sequence). The CDR3 region is CASSIGNSLSYGYTF. The CDR3 DNA reads TGTGCCAGTAGTATAGGTAACAGCCTCTCCTATGGCTACACCTTC.

Sample share makes this clonotype large (0.1 to 1%). The gene calls are TRBV5-4 and TRBJ1-2; tentative D call: TRBD1 (5 bases). The CDR3 length is 17 residues. Deletions cut 0 bases from V and 4 bases from J, with 19 bases between. Germline CDR1 reads SGHNT; CDR2 reads YYREEE (reference sequence). CDR3 coding DNA: TGTGCCAGCAGCTTGGAAGGGGTCGGTGCGGCTATCTATGGCTACACCTTC. Encoded protein: CASSLEGVGAAIYGYTF.

On this clonotype itself: The likely explanation is a read error, given a far larger clone one base away. The J gene is TRBJ2-7, the V gene TRBV12-3 or TRBV12-4; D ambiguous. This CDR3 is 14 amino acids long. Trimming removed 4 bases from V and 4 bases from J, with 14 bases in between. The CDR3 DNA reads as TGTGCCAGCAGTTACTCAAACCCGGGTTACGAGCAGTACTTC. Amino acids: CASSYSNPGYEQYF.

This clonotype ranks as medium-sized. The chain carries TRBV9 and TRBJ2-1; TRBD2 aligns across 11 bases. The germline CDR1 and CDR2 sequences are SGDLS and YYNGEE. V gave up 4 bases and J gave up 5 bases; unmatched junction bases: 20. This CDR3 contains 20 residues. The CDR3 here is CASSPRGGVSGGARNNEQFF. The CDR3 nucleotides read TGTGCCAGCAGCCCGAGAGGAGGTGTTAGCGGGGGGGCGCGAAACAATGAGCAGTTCTTC. The variable domain in full, completed from reference TRBV9 and TRBJ2-1, reads DSGVTQTPKHLITATGQRVTLRCSPRSGDLSVYWYQQSLDQGLQFLIQYYNGEERAKGNILERFSAQQFPDLHSELNLSSLELGDSALYFCASSPRGGVSGGARNNEQFFGPGTRLTVL.

In this sample, this clonotype is medium-sized. V and J are TRBV24-1 and TRBJ2-1; D remains ambiguous. Germline CDR1 reads KGHDR; CDR2 reads SFDVKD. The CDR3 is made up of 14 amino acids. V was cut by 5 bases and J by 8 bases, with 15 bases left in between. The chain's CDR3 is CATSVPSLGYEQFF. The CDR3 nucleotides are TGTGCCACCAGTGTCCCTTCGTTGGGGTATGAGCAGTTCTTC.

By sample fraction, this clonotype is medium-sized. The CDR3 loop reads CASSAGQGWDQPQHF. CDR3 nucleotide sequence: TGTGCCAGTAGCGCGGGACAGGGTTGGGATCAGCCCCAGCATTTT. The rearrangement links TRBV19 to TRBJ1-5; 9 bases are a match to TRBD1. CDR1 is LNHDA, CDR2 SQIVND, per germline (reference sequence). This CDR3 region has 15 residues. The V gene end was trimmed by 6 bases and the J gene end by 5 bases; junction bases not matched to a gene: 8.

By frequency in the sample, this clonotype is large. This sequence joins TRBV12-3 or TRBV12-4 and TRBJ2-2; unclear D gene. This CDR3 is built from 12 residues. V was pared by 6 bases and J by 8 bases, with 10 bases between. As DNA, the CDR3 is TGTGCCAGCAGGCAAACCATTGGGGAGCTGTTTTTT. Its translation: CASRQTIGELFF.

This clonotype qualifies as medium-sized. The chain joins TRBV19 to TRBJ2-7; D possibly uses TRBD1 or TRBD2 (5 bases each). There are 14 residues in the CDR3. The V end lost 5 bases, the J end lost 4 bases, and 15 bases lay between the germline ends. The germline V gene has CDR1 LNHDA and CDR2 SQIVND (reference sequence). As DNA, the CDR3 is TGTGCCAGTAGTCCCGGGACGTACCTATACGAGCAGTACTTC. Protein sequence: CASSPGTYLYEQYF.

Relative to its sample, this clonotype is large (0.1 to 1%). The V and J genes are TRBV10-3 and TRBJ2-7; D is unresolved. Trimming removed 0 bases at V and 5 bases at J, with 2 bases between. Looked up from germline, CDR1 is ENHRY and CDR2 is SYGVKD. This CDR3 has 11 residues. CDR3 sequence (DNA): TGTGCCATCAGTGAGTCAGACGAGCAGTACTTC. Translated, it gives CAISESDEQYF.

This clonotype has just a few counts. The chain links TRBV19 to TRBJ1-1; 8 nucleotides agree with TRBD1. CDR1 is LNHDA and CDR2 is SQIVND in the germline V gene (reference sequence). The CDR3 consists of 14 residues. V was pared by 7 bases and J by 1 base, with 5 bases of the junction left unmatched. CDR3 coding DNA: TGTGCCAGTATTCCCGGGACAGGGAACACTGAAGCTTTCTTT. Amino acids: CASIPGTGNTEAFF. Complete variable domain (other parts from reference TRBV19 and TRBJ1-1): DGGITQSPKYLFRKEGQNVTLSCEQNLNHDAMYWYRQDPGQGLRLIYYSQIVNDFQKGDIAEGYSVSREKKESFPLTVTSAQKNPTAFYLCASIPGTGNTEAFFGQGTRLTVV.

This clonotype rates as large (0.1 to 1%). This chain joins TRBV20-1 and TRBJ2-7, with D tentatively TRBD1 (6 bases). CDR3 length equals 13 residues. Germline CDR1 reads DFQATT; CDR2 reads SNEGSKA (reference sequence). The V and J ends lost 2 bases and 7 bases respectively, with 15 bases between them. The CDR3 coding sequence is TGCAGTGCTAGATCCCCGTTGGGGGCTGAGCAGTACTTC. It specifies CSARSPLGAEQYF.

The chain recombines TRBV2 with TRBJ2-5; D may be TRBD2 (5 bases). Trimming shortened V by 7 bases and J by 4 bases, and 16 bases separated the two germline ends. The germline V gene encodes CDR1 SNHLY and CDR2 FYNNEI. The CDR3 is 14 residues long. In DNA, the CDR3 is TGTGCCAGCATCCCAGCGGTGACCGGAGAGACCCAGTACTTC. Amino acid sequence: CASIPAVTGETQYF.

Relative to its sample, this clonotype is medium-sized. As DNA, the CDR3 is TGTGCCAGCACCCCTAGAGAGGGAGAGAACTATGGCTACACCTTC. This encodes CASTPREGENYGYTF. V is TRBV27 and J is TRBJ1-2; D call uncertain. The CDR3 has 15 residues. Between the trimmed V and J ends, which lost 7 bases and 2 bases, there was a span of 17 bases. CDR1 is MNHEY, CDR2 SMNVEV, per germline (reference sequence).

About this clonotype itself: This sequence may be a read error, since a much larger clone differs from it by one base. The chain links TRBV19 to TRBJ2-7; D not certain. CDR1 LNHDA and CDR2 SQIVND come from the germline V gene (reference sequence). V shed 4 bases and J shed 4 bases, with 14 bases lying between them. This CDR3 comprises 14 residues. CDR3 in amino acids: CASSTGSDEYEQYF. The CDR3 DNA is TGTGCCAGTAGTACTGGAAGCGACGAATACGAGCAGTACTTC.

This clonotype was picked up a small number of times. In DNA, the CDR3 is TGTGCCACCGGGACAGGGGGCGACGAGCAGTACTTC. It translates to CATGTGGDEQYF. The chain joins TRBV25-1 to TRBJ2-7; 12 bases are shared with TRBD1. This CDR3 spans 12 amino acids. V lost 10 bases and J lost 5; bases outside the gene matches: 3. The V gene's germline CDR1 is MGHDK and CDR2 SYGVNS.

This clonotype is categorized as medium-sized. The J gene is TRBJ2-6, the V gene TRBV6-5; 8 bases match TRBD1. Germline values: CDR1 MNHEY, CDR2 SVGAGI. This CDR3 spans 16 amino acids. The ends lost 6 bases at V and 4 bases at J; junction bases unmatched: 8. The CDR3 coding sequence is TGTGCCAGCAGAGACAGGGGATGGGCAGGGGCCAACGTCCTGACTTTC. Its translation is CASRDRGWAGANVLTF.

About this clonotype itself: A single base separates this from a much larger clone, so it may be a read error. The chain uses TRBV19 and TRBJ2-1; D unresolved. V was clipped by 2 bases and J by 8 bases, with 10 bases between them. The germline gives CDR1 LNHDA, CDR2 SQIVND (reference sequence). The CDR3 length is 13 residues. CDR3 region: CASSILGRDEQFF. The CDR3 region has the DNA TGTGCCAGTAGTATATTAGGTCGCGATGAGCAGTTCTTC.

By proportion, this clonotype is medium-sized. J is TRBJ2-3 and V is TRBV18, with 9 bases fitting TRBD1. The CDR3 spans 17 residues. CDR1 KGHSH and CDR2 LQKENI come from the germline V gene. Losses at the gene ends were 2 bases for V and 0 bases for J; bases not matched to a gene: 6. The chain's CDR3 is CASSPTGTGLSTDTQYF. The CDR3, as DNA: TGTGCCAGCTCACCAACCGGGACAGGGCTTAGCACAGATACGCAGTATTTT.

By proportion, this clonotype is medium-sized. The chain links TRBV3-1 to TRBJ2-4; D remains ambiguous. The V end lost 4 bases, the J end lost 0 bases, and 13 bases lay between the germline ends. The CDR3 extends over 16 amino acids. Per germline, CDR1 LGHDT and CDR2 YNNKEL (reference sequence). CDR3 region: CASSPLFMVAKNIQYF. The CDR3, as DNA: TGTGCCAGCAGCCCCCTTTTTATGGTAGCCAAAAACATTCAGTACTTC.

This clonotype is labeled as medium-sized. The CDR3 loop reads CASRDRVDSPLHF. The CDR3 DNA is TGTGCCAGCAGGGACAGGGTTGATTCACCCCTCCACTTT. The V call is TRBV27, the J call TRBJ1-6; TRBD1 matches at 8 bases. Trimming cost V 6 bases and J 8 bases; bases outside gene matches: 3. The CDR3 contains 13 residues. Germline V gene sequence: CDR1 MNHEY, CDR2 SMNVEV (reference sequence).

This clonotype was observed a handful of times. The chain links TRBV5-6 to TRBJ1-4, with D unclear. This CDR3 is built from 12 residues. V was clipped by 4 bases and J by 7 bases, with 8 bases between them. CDR1 is SGHDT and CDR2 is YYEEEE in the germline V gene. CDR3: CASSGVSEKLFF. Here the CDR3 DNA reads TGTGCCAGCAGCGGGGTCAGTGAAAAACTGTTTTTT. Variable domain in full (rest from reference TRBV5-6 and TRBJ1-4): DAGVTQSPTHLIKTRGQQVTLRCSPKSGHDTVSWYQQALGQGPQFIFQYYEEEERQRGNFPDRFSGHQFPNYSSELNVNALLLGDSALYLCASSGVSEKLFFGSGTQLSVL.

Of note for this clonotype: The CDR3 does not end in the conserved phenylalanine or tryptophan, so this is likely a read error. The DNA is left out, because the CDR3 cannot be placed on it with certainty; the CDR3 is given as TCRdb lists it. The chain links TRBV29-1 to TRBJ2-2. The germline CDR1 and CDR2 sequences are SQVTM and ANQGSEA. The CDR3 is made up of 13 amino acids, end residues included. CDR3: CSVGSDFTGEPFS.

The chain has TRBV6-6 and TRBJ2-1, with D perhaps TRBD1 (5 bases). Per germline, CDR1 MNHNY and CDR2 SVGAGI (reference sequence). V dropped 7 bases and J dropped 4 bases, with 17 bases sitting between them. The CDR3 is 15 amino acids. The CDR3 reads CASIKDTGIYNEQFF. CDR3 nucleotides: TGTGCCAGCATTAAGGACACCGGAATATACAATGAGCAGTTCTTC.

In its sample, this clonotype was seen a few times. The chain carries TRBV20-1 and TRBJ1-5; D not certain. Trimming shortened V by 4 bases and J by 3 bases, and 16 bases separated the two germline ends. This CDR3 has 15 residues. Germline V CDR1 and CDR2: DFQATT, SNEGSKA (reference sequence). CDR3 DNA: TGCAGTGCTAATGACGCACCGGTCAACAATCAGCCCCAGCATTTT. This translates into CSANDAPVNNQPQHF.

A word on this clonotype: Given a much more abundant clone one base away, this may be a read error. The chain is built from TRBV4-3 and TRBJ2-1; weak D call: TRBD1 (6 bases). The CDR3 length is 16 residues. Trimming took off 3 bases at V and 0 bases at J, with 12 bases between the two ends. Germline assignment: CDR1 LGHNA and CDR2 YSLEER. In DNA form, the CDR3 reads TGCGCCAGCAGCCAGGGGGCAGGGAGCTCCTACAATGAGCAGTTCTTC. This encodes CASSQGAGSSYNEQFF.

This clonotype is termed medium-sized (0.01 to 0.1%). This chain joins TRBV5-4 and TRBJ1-1; D not certain. CDR3 length equals 14 residues. The germline V gene has CDR1 SGHNT and CDR2 YYREEE (reference sequence). V gave up 3 bases and J gave up 4 bases, with 13 bases separating them. CDR3 in amino acids: CASSSLTVATEAFF. The CDR3 nucleotides read TGTGCCAGCAGCTCTTTAACGGTAGCCACTGAAGCTTTCTTT.

On this clonotype itself: It may be a read error: a sequence one base away is much more abundant. This chain links TRBV7-6 with TRBJ2-1, with 11 bases fitting TRBD2. Trimming removed 1 base from V and 11 bases from J; junction bases left unmatched: 7. The V gene's germline CDR1 is SGHVS and CDR2 FNYEAQ. The length of the CDR3 is 15 residues. CDR3: CASSLVASGGLQQFF. The CDR3 coding sequence is TGTGCCAGCAGCTTAGTAGCTAGCGGGGGGTTGCAGCAGTTCTTC.